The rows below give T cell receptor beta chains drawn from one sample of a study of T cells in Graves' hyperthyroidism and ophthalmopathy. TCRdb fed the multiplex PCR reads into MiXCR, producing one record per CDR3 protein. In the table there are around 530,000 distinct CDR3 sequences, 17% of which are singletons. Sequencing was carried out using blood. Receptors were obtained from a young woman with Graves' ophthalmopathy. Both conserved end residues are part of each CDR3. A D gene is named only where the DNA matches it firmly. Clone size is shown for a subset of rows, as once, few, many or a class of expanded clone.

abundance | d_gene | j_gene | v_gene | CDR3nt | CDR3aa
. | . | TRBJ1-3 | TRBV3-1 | TGTGCCAGCAGCCAAGGCCCTTGGGCGTCTGGAAACACCATATATTTT | CASSQGPWASGNTIYF
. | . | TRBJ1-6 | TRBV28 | TGTGCCAGCAGTTTTATGGACAATAGGGCAAAAGATTCACCCCTCCACTTT | CASSFMDNRAKDSPLHF
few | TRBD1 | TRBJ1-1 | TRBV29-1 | TGCAGCGTCTGGGCCGACAGGGGCACTGAAGCTTTCTTT | CSVWADRGTEAFF
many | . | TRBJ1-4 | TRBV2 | TGTGCCAGCGTCAGCGGGGTCTGGAATGAAAAACTGTTTTTT | CASVSGVWNEKLFF
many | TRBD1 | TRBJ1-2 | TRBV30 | TGTGCCTGGAGTGGCGGGACAGAGTTTGGCTACACCTTC | CAWSGGTEFGYTF
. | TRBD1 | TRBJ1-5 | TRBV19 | TGTGCAAGTAATAGGGGACAGCCGAATCAGCCCCAGCATTTT | CASNRGQPNQPQHF
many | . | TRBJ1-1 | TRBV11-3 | TGTGCCAGCAGCTTTGAACAGGGTTCTGAAGCTTTCTTT | CASSFEQGSEAFF
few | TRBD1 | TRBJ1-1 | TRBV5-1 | TGCGCCAGCAGCTGGGGGACAGGGGTAACTGAAGCTTTCTTT | CASSWGTGVTEAFF
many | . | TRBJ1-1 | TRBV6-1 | TGTGCCAGCAGAGGGATAGGCACTGAAGCTTTCTTT | CASRGIGTEAFF
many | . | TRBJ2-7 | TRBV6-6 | TGTGCCAGCAGTTACGGTCCATACGAGCAGTACTTC | CASSYGPYEQYF
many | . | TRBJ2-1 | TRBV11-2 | TGTGCCAGCAGCTTAGATGAGCAAAACAATGAGCAGTTCTTC | CASSLDEQNNEQFF
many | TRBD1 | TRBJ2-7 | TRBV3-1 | TGTGCCAGCAGCCAAGCCAGGGGGCGCCCCTACGAGCAGTACTTC | CASSQARGRPYEQYF
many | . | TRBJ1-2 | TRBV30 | TGTGCCTGGAGTGTACTAGGTATTTACTATGGCTACACCTTC | CAWSVLGIYYGYTF
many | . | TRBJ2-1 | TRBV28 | TGTGCCAGCAGTCTCCCGGATACCGCCGATGAGCAGTTCTTC | CASSLPDTADEQFF
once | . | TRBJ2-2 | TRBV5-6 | TGTGCCAGCAGCTTGAACTCCGGGTTCTCCGGGGAGCTGTTTTTT | CASSLNSGFSGELFF
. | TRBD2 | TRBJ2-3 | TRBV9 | TGTGCCAGCAGCGCCCCTCTAGCGGGGGGCGCCGTGGATACGCAGTATTTT | CASSAPLAGGAVDTQYF
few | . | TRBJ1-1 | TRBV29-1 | TGCAGCGTTGAGCCGGGGGCTCGGACTGAAGCTTTCTTT | CSVEPGARTEAFF
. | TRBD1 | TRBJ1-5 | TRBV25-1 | TGTGCCAGCAGTGGGGGACAGGGGGCGTATCAGCCCCAGCATTTT | CASSGGQGAYQPQHF
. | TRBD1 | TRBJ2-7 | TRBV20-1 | TGCAGTGCTAGAGGGGACAGAGAGTTTCACGAGCAGTACTTC | CSARGDREFHEQYF
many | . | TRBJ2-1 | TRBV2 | TGTGCCAGCAGTGATCCGGACCGTTACAATGAGCAGTTCTTC | CASSDPDRYNEQFF
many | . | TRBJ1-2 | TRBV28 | TGTGCCAGCAGTCTTCCGGACAGCCCCTATGGCTACACCTTC | CASSLPDSPYGYTF
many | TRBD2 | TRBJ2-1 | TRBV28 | TGTGCCAGCAGTTTACGGGAGGGCCATGAGCAGTTCTTC | CASSLREGHEQFF
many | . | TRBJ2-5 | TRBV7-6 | TGTGCCAGCAGCTCACCCGGGACAGGCCTAGCGGGGACCCAGTACTTC | CASSSPGTGLAGTQYF
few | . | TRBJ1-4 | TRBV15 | TGTGCCACCAGCAGAGGGTCAGCAAATAATGAAAAACTGTTTTTT | CATSRGSANNEKLFF
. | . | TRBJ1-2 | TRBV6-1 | TGTGCCAGCAGTGAAAAAAATTTGACAGTATGGAGTACTTGGGAGAATTACACCTTC | CASSEKNLTVWSTWENYTF
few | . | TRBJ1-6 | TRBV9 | TGTGCCAGCAGCGAAGGAGGCATTCCTGGTTCACCCCTCCACTTT | CASSEGGIPGSPLHF
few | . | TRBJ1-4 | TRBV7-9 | TGTGCCAGCAGCTTTACAGGGAGTGAAAAACTGTTTTTT | CASSFTGSEKLFF
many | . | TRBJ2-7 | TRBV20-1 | TGCAGTGCTAGAAACCACGTCGAACCTCCGGGAGCCCACTACGAGCAGTACTTC | CSARNHVEPPGAHYEQYF
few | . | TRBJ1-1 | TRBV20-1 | TGCAGTGCTAGAGTCTCTCCATATTTGAACACTGAAGCTTTCTTT | CSARVSPYLNTEAFF
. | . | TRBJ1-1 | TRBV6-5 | TGTGCCAGCTTTAGGTCGAACACTGAAGCTTTCTTT | CASFRSNTEAFF
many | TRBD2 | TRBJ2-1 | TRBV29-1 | TGCAGCGTTGTCCCCCGACTAGCGGGAGCGGTCTTGGGCAATGAGCAGTTCTTC | CSVVPRLAGAVLGNEQFF
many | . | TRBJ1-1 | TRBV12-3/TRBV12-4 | TGTGCCAGCAGTTTAGAGGACGGACTGAACACTGAAGCTTTCTTT | CASSLEDGLNTEAFF
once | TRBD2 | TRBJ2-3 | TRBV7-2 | TGTGCCAGCAGCTTAGGCGGTAGCGGGAGTCGGGTGGATACGCAGTATTTT | CASSLGGSGSRVDTQYF
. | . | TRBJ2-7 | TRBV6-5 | TGTGCCAGCAGTTACTCCTACGGGATCTCCTACGAGCAGTACTTC | CASSYSYGISYEQYF
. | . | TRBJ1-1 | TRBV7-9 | TGTGCCAGCATCCCCCCAGGATTCAGCACTGAAGCTTTCTTT | CASIPPGFSTEAFF
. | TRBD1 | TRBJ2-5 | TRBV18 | TGTGCCAGCTCACCAGGGACAGTCGATCAAGAGACCCAGTACTTC | CASSPGTVDQETQYF
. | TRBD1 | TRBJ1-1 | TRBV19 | TGTGCCAGTAGTACCGGGACAGGGTTAACTGAAGCTTTCTTT | CASSTGTGLTEAFF
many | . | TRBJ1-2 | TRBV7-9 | TGTGCCAGCAGCCCATCAGAAAATACCCGAGGAGGCTACACCTTC | CASSPSENTRGGYTF
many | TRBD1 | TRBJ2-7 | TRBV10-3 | TGTGCCATCAGTAATTCCGAGGACAGGGGATTTCCCTACGAGCAGTACTTC | CAISNSEDRGFPYEQYF
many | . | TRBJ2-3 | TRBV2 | TGTGCCAGCACGTCTGACGGGGTGGGCACAGATACGCAGTATTTT | CASTSDGVGTDTQYF
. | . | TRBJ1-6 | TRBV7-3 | TGTGCCAGCAGCTCGAGCGACCGTTCACCCCTCCACTTT | CASSSSDRSPLHF
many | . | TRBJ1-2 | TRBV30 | TGTGCCTGGTCGGGAGGACCGTACTATGGCTACACCTTC | CAWSGGPYYGYTF
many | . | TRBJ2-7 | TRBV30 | TGTGCCTGGAGTGTTGGGGGCAGGGTCGACGAGCAGTACTTC | CAWSVGGRVDEQYF
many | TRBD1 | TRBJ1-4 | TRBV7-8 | TGTGCCAGCAGCTTAGAGACAGGGCCGAGGGATGAAAAACTGTTTTTT | CASSLETGPRDEKLFF
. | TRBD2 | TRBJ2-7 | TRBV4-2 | TGTGCCAGCAGCCCCGGACTAGCGGGAGTAAATCGGCACGAGCAGTACTTC | CASSPGLAGVNRHEQYF
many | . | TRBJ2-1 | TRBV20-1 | TGCAGTGCTAGAGACCACTCTCGGACTACGAATGAGCAGTTCTTC | CSARDHSRTTNEQFF
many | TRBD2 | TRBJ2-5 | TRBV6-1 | TGTGCCATCGGGACTAGCGGGGGGGTTACGCAAGAGACCCAGTACTTC | CAIGTSGGVTQETQYF
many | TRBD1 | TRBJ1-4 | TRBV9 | TGTGCCAGCAGCGTCCAGGGGGCCGTCAATGAAAAACTGTTTTTT | CASSVQGAVNEKLFF
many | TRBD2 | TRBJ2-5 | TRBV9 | TGTGCCAGCAGCGTGGGGGGGCAAGAGACCCAGTACTTC | CASSVGGQETQYF
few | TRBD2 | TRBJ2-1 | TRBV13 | TGTGCCAGCAGCTCCGCAAAGGAGGGACTAGCGGGTACCAATGAGCAGTTCTTC | CASSSAKEGLAGTNEQFF
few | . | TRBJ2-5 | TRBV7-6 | TGTGCCAGCAGCTCTCGTGGGGGAATTGAGACCCAGTACTTC | CASSSRGGIETQYF
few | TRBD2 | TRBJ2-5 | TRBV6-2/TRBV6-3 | TGTGCCAGCAGTTACACACTACCTAGCGGGGGGCCACAAGAGACCCAGTACTTC | CASSYTLPSGGPQETQYF
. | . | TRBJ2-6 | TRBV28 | TGTGCCAGCTTTCCCCACTCTGGGGCCAACGTCCTGACTTTC | CASFPHSGANVLTF
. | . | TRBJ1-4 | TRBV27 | TGTGCCAGCAGTTGGGGTTTGACTGAAAAACTGTTTTTT | CASSWGLTEKLFF
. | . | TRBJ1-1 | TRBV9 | TGTGCCAGCAGCGTAGAAACGGGCACTGAAGCTTTCTTT | CASSVETGTEAFF